A selection of T cell receptor beta chains follows, all from one sample in a study of blood T cell repertoires in COVID-19. Repertoires were generated with immunoSEQ multiplex PCR, while TCRdb's copy carries only in-frame clones and drops some. Of approximately 84,000 clones listed, around four fifths are singletons. Sequenced material: peripheral blood. The receptors shown here come from a human donor in a cohort sampled during active COVID-19. Each CDR3 is given without its conserved first and last residue. Fields, in order: D gene, V gene, CDR3 protein. A D gene is named only where the DNA matches it firmly.

TRBD2 | TRBV7-9 | ASRPRTSGAETQY
TRBD1 | TRBV5-5 | ASSPGTGGIYEQF
TRBD1 | TRBV30 | AGLSTGGTEAF
. | TRBV28 | ASSITGRTEAF
TRBD1 | TRBV9 | ASSVSGQNSGNTIY
. | TRBV28 | ASSSPRGVVMNTEAF
. | TRBV6-1 | ASSEATGIGELF
. | TRBV5-1 | ASRETVNSYEQY
. | TRBV18 | ASSPAPGQTYEQY
. | TRBV10-2 | ASSEFQAVSSYEQY
. | TRBV21-1 | ASSPLGTATEAF
. | TRBV30 | AWAVGMGGTGGYT
TRBD1 | TRBV7-9 | ASSYYQGASGETQY
. | TRBV5-6 | ASSLKGVGNIQY
. | TRBV7-9 | ASSLLLGGTGNTIY
. | TRBV28 | ASSDGSGHNYGYT
TRBD1 | TRBV19 | ASKARDSGYGYT